This TCR beta chain stems from a study of shared clonotypes between healthy human individuals. The study, taken as a whole, reports: Few donors limited the genetic and exposure-history diversity represented.

Naive CD8 cells were CD45RO-negative, positively selected for CCR7, excluding terminally differentiated effector memory CD45RA+ cells. Donation came from healthy HIV-negative adults that had no recent acute infections or vaccinations. Sorted-subset replicate PCRs used 200 ng of genomic DNA. This amount corresponded to about 30,000 T cell genomes. The protocol was immunoSEQ multiplex PCR, while the TCRdb copy is restricted to in-frame clones and leaves out a portion. This table holds around 2.1 million clones, more than 85% found once. The germline CDR1 and CDR2 sequences are SNHLY and FYNNEI. The CDR3 length is 13 residues. V was cut by 3 bases and J by 5 bases, with 9 bases left in between. To note about this clone: Its antigen is as yet unknown.

The sequenced sample consisted of naive CD8+ T cells from PBMCs. The V and J genes are TRBV2 and TRBJ2-3, with no clear D. This receptor was taken from a man between 18 and 29 years old in good health. Some clones in this sample may be carry-over from other donors' samples. The CDR3 sequence: CASSDPSVDTQYF. CDR3 DNA sequence: TGTGCCAGCAGTGACCCATCTGTAGATACGCAGTATTTT.